This T cell receptor beta chain was sequenced in a study of cytomegalovirus exposure and HLA in healthy donors. The PCR was carried out with 60 Vbeta primers and 13 Jbeta primers. Sequencing was performed with immunoSEQ multiplex PCR; in TCRdb, only in-frame clones are kept and a portion is missing. The table has roughly 190,000 clones, more than 75% seen once. The germline CDR1 and CDR2 sequences are MNHEY and SVGAGI. There are 13 residues in the CDR3. J lost 6 bases, V lost 5 bases, and 6 bases had no gene match. The sequence was obtained from a woman in her fifties or sixties in good health and CMV-seronegative. The sequenced material came from PBMCs. This chain uses TRBV6-5 with TRBJ1-2; 7 bases align to TRBD1. CDR3 nucleotides: TGTGCCAGCAGTAACAGGGGAAACCATGGCTACACCTTC. Amino acid sequence: CASSNRGNHGYTF.